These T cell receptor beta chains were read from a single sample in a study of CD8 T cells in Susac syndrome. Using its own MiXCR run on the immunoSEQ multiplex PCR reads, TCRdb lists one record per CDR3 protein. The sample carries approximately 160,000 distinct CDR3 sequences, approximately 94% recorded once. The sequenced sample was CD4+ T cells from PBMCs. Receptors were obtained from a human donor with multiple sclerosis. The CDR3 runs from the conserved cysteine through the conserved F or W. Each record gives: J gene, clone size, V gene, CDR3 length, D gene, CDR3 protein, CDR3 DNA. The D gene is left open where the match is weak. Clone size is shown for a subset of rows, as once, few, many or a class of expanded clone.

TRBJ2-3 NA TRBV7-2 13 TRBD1 CASSPTGIDTQYF TGTGCCAGCAGCCCGACAGGGATCGATACGCAGTATTTT
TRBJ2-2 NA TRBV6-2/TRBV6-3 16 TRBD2 CASSYRAGGRTGELFF TGTGCCAGCAGTTACCGAGCGGGGGGGCGGACCGGGGAGCTGTTTTTT
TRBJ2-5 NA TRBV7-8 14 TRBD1 CASSLGGQQETQYF TGTGCCAGCAGCTTAGGGGGACAGCAAGAGACCCAGTACTTC
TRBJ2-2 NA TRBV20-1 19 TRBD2 CSATTSGRASGFGTGELFF TGCAGTGCTACAACTAGCGGGAGGGCCTCGGGATTTGGCACCGGGGAGCTGTTTTTT
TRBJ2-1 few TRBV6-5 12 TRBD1 CASRGQGNEQFF TGTGCCAGCCGAGGACAGGGGAATGAGCAGTTCTTC
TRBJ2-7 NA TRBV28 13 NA CASSLWQGDGLYF TGTGCCAGCAGTTTATGGCAGGGTGATGGGTTGTACTTC
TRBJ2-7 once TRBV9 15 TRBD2 CASSVDGLATYEQYF TGTGCCAGCAGCGTAGACGGACTAGCGACCTACGAGCAGTACTTC
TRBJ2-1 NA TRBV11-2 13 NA CASSLGQSNEQFF TGTGCCAGCAGCTTAGGTCAGTCCAATGAGCAGTTCTTC
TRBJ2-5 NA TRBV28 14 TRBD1 CASGGDRGRETQYF TGTGCCAGCGGGGGGGACAGGGGAAGAGAGACCCAGTACTTC
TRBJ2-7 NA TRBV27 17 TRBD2 CASSFGSGRAGTYEQYF TGTGCCAGCAGTTTCGGTAGCGGGAGGGCGGGCACCTACGAGCAGTACTTC
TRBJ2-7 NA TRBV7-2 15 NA CASSLARTVSYEQYF TGTGCCAGCAGCTTAGCCCGGACAGTCTCCTACGAGCAGTACTTC
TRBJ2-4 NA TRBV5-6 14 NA CASSSWAAAGIQYF TGTGCCAGCAGCTCCTGGGCGGCCGCAGGCATTCAGTACTTC
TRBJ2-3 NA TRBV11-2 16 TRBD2 CASTLTSGGSFDTQYF TGTGCCAGCACCCTAACTAGCGGGGGGTCGTTTGATACGCAGTATTTT
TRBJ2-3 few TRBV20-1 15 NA CSVLLSRGSTDTQYF TGCAGTGTTTTACTGTCGCGGGGAAGCACAGATACGCAGTATTTT
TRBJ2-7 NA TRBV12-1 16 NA CASSGPGQGAGYEQYF TGTGCCAGCAGCGGACCGGGACAGGGGGCTGGTTACGAGCAGTACTTC
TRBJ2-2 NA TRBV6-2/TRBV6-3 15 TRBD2 CASLSGSAPTGELFF TGTGCCAGCCTTAGCGGGAGCGCTCCCACCGGGGAGCTGTTTTTT
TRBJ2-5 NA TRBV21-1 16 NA CASSLRTSGWGETQYF TGTGCCAGCAGCCTACGGACTAGCGGGTGGGGAGAGACCCAGTACTTC
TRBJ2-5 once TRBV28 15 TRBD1 CASSPRDRVKETQYF TGTGCCAGCAGTCCCCGGGACAGGGTAAAAGAGACCCAGTACTTC
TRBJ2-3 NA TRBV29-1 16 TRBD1 CSALGYRGRDTDTQYF TGCAGCGCTCTTGGTTACAGGGGGCGGGACACAGATACGCAGTATTTT
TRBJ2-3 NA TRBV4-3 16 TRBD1 CASSQDKEQGRDTQYF TGCGCCAGCAGCCAAGATAAAGAACAGGGGAGAGATACGCAGTATTTT
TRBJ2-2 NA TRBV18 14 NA CASSLQAPTGELFF TGTGCCAGCTCACTTCAGGCCCCGACCGGGGAGCTGTTTTTT
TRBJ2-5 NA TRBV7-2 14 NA CASGLGLVGETQYF TGTGCCAGCGGCCTGGGACTTGTTGGAGAGACCCAGTACTTC
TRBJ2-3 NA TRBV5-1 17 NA CASSPWLDRKSTDTQYF TGCGCCAGCAGCCCCTGGCTAGACAGGAAGTCCACAGATACGCAGTATTTT
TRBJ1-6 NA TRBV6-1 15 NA CASSEVYWGMGPLHF TGTGCCAGCAGTGAAGTTTATTGGGGAATGGGACCCCTCCACTTT
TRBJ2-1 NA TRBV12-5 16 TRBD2 CASALGLAGPVNEQFF TGTGCTAGTGCCTTGGGACTAGCGGGACCAGTCAATGAGCAGTTCTTC
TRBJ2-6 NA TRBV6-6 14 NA CASRSRAGANVLTF TGTGCCAGCAGGAGCAGGGCGGGGGCCAACGTCCTGACTTTC
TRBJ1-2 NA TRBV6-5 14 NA CASSYSGLGYGYTF TGTGCCAGCAGTTACTCGGGGCTGGGCTATGGCTACACCTTC
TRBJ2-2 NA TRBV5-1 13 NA CASSLGPDGELFF TGCGCCAGCAGCTTGGGACCGGACGGGGAGCTGTTTTTT
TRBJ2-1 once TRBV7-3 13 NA CASSSNQRDEQFF TGTGCCAGCAGCTCCAATCAGCGGGATGAGCAGTTCTTC